This T cell receptor beta chain emerged from a study of CD8+ T cells in alopecia areata. Study outcomes and limitations: Many expanded lesional clones remained in scalp and blood on tofacitinib. Treatment with tofacitinib significantly lowered scalp clonality and reduced expanded CD8+ clones among the top 100. Lesional scalp exceeded normal scalp in clonality, especially in alopecia totalis/universalis. Patients displayed less clarity in TCR sharing than mice, a finding possibly related to HLA.

V lost 2 bases and J lost 4, with 11 bases in between. CDR3 length equals 14 residues. Germline CDR1 reads MNHEY; CDR2 reads SVGAGI. The treatment here: oral pan-JAK inhibitor, 5-10 mg twice daily. Extraction of RNA preceded its reverse transcription into cDNA, which served as the sequencing template. Sequencing was performed with immunoSEQ multiplex PCR; in TCRdb, only in-frame clones are kept and a portion is missing. The table includes approximately 210,000 clones, over 60% detected once. Points on this clone: Its antigen is currently unknown.

The chain links TRBV6-5 to TRBJ1-2; possibly TRBD1 for D (5 bases). The sample was CD4+ T cells sorted from blood, taken at week 44, from a patient treated with tofacitinib. The receptor comes from a human donor with alopecia areata. The CDR3 here is CASSYNGGIYGYTF. CDR3 DNA sequence: TGTGCCAGCAGTTACAATGGGGGGATCTATGGCTACACCTTC.